The 12 T cell receptor beta chains in this list originate from one sample, sequenced in a study of shared clonotypes between healthy human individuals. Measured with immunoSEQ multiplex PCR; TCRdb has only the in-frame clones, and not every one. The sample holds over 2 million clones, around 93% seen once. The sample consisted of naive CD4+ T cells from PBMCs. Subset specified: CD45RA+ positively selected. All receptors derive from a man aged 18 to 30 in good health. Some clones in this sample may be carry-over from other donors' samples.

V is TRBV27 and J is TRBJ2-1; TRBD1 is a possible D gene (6 bases). The CDR3 is made up of 15 amino acids. Trimming cost V 3 bases and J 9 bases, with 18 bases left between them. Germline lookup yields CDR1 MNHEY and CDR2 SMNVEV (reference sequence). In DNA, the CDR3 is TGTGCCAGCAGTTTCTTCCGGGACACTGGGGTTGAGCAGTTCTTC. Amino acid sequence: CASSFFRDTGVEQFF.

This chain links TRBV5-1 with TRBJ2-5, with D possibly matching TRBD1 (6 bases). Trimming pared 6 bases from V and 2 bases from J, leaving 17 bases between. Germline CDR1 and CDR2: SGHRS and YFSETQ. This CDR3 comprises 15 residues. The CDR3 sequence is CASTEPQGMQETQYF. CDR3 bases: TGCGCCAGCACCGAACCGCAGGGGATGCAAGAGACCCAGTACTTC. Full variable domain (outside the CDR3, taken from reference TRBV5-1 and TRBJ2-5): KAGVTQTPRYLIKTRGQQVTLSCSPISGHRSVSWYQQTPGQGLQFLFEYFSETQRNKGNFPGRFSGRQFSNSRSEMNVSTLELGDSALYLCASTEPQGMQETQYFGPGTRLLVL.

V gene TRBV27 combines with J gene TRBJ2-7, with 8 bases identical to TRBD1. Germline V gene data show CDR1 as MNHEY and CDR2 as SMNVEV (reference sequence). V dropped 5 bases and J dropped 3; count of bases not matched to a gene: 12. The length of the CDR3 is 16 residues. CDR3 sequence (DNA): TGTGCCAGCAGTCAAACAGGGGGTAGCACGGTCTACGAGCAGTACTTC. It codes for CASSQTGGSTVYEQYF.

The V gene is TRBV15, the J gene TRBJ1-4, with a tentative D call TRBD1 (5 bases). The ends were cut back, 2 bases at V and 8 bases at J, with 12 bases in the middle. The CDR3 loop spans 14 amino acids. CDR1 and CDR2 from the germline V gene are LNHNV and YYDKDF (reference sequence). The CDR3 nucleotides are TGTGCCACCAGCAGACTGGACCGGGGGGAAAAACTGTTTTTT. This gives the protein CATSRLDRGEKLFF.

The chain joins TRBV2 to TRBJ2-5; weak D call: TRBD1 (5 bases). Per germline, CDR1 SNHLY and CDR2 FYNNEI. V dropped 7 bases and J dropped 2 bases, with 14 bases sitting between them. This CDR3 has 14 amino acids. CDR3 residues: CASKSGRVQETQYF. The CDR3 nucleotides read TGTGCCAGCAAGAGTGGCAGGGTACAAGAGACCCAGTACTTC.

The V gene is TRBV5-8, the J gene TRBJ2-7; no clear D. The CDR3 runs 14 residues. Germline V gene data show CDR1 as SGHTS and CDR2 as YDEGEE. With 0 bases removed from V and 2 bases from J, the gap between germline ends came to 9 bases. For the CDR3, the DNA is TGTGCCAGCAGCTTGGCCCGTACAACCTACGAGCAGTACTTC. It specifies CASSLARTTYEQYF.

V gene TRBV28 combines with J gene TRBJ1-5; D is unclear. V shed 2 bases and J shed 5 bases, with 13 bases lying between them. Germline values: CDR1 MDHEN, CDR2 SYDVKM. This CDR3 has 15 amino acids. CDR3 sequence (DNA): TGTGCCAGCAGTTTAGTCCAGAATCTACATCAGCCCCAGCATTTT. It codes for CASSLVQNLHQPQHF.

The genes are TRBV7-9 and TRBJ1-6; D is uncertain. Germline CDR1 reads SEHNR; CDR2 reads FQNEAQ (reference sequence). Between the trimmed V and J ends, which lost 6 bases and 9 bases, there was a span of 9 bases. The CDR3 runs 12 residues. This CDR3 reads CASSYPGSPLHF. DNA for the CDR3: TGTGCCAGCAGTTACCCAGGTTCACCCCTCCACTTT.

Worth noting for this clone: Other DNA sequences in this sample translate to the same CDR3. The chain couples TRBV27 to TRBJ2-7, with a tentative D call TRBD1 (7 bases). Germline CDR1 is MNHEY and CDR2 is SMNVEV (reference sequence). The CDR3 sequence is 14 residues long. Trimming took 2 bases from V and 2 from J, leaving 10 bases between them. CDR3 in DNA: TGTGCCAGCAGTTTACAGGGGGGTGCCTACGAGCAGTACTTC. Protein: CASSLQGGAYEQYF.

The chain recombines TRBV5-8 with TRBJ1-1, with 8 bases matching TRBD1. V lost 4 bases, J lost 7 bases, and 12 bases stayed unmatched. There are 15 residues in the CDR3. Looked up from germline, CDR1 is SGHTS and CDR2 is YDEGEE. CDR3 sequence (DNA): TGTGCCAGCAGCCAGACAGGGGATGTAGGTTTTGAAGCTTTCTTT. This gives the protein CASSQTGDVGFEAFF.

This sequence joins TRBV28 and TRBJ2-7; D not certain. CDR3 size: 15 residues. CDR1 and CDR2 (germline): MDHEN, SYDVKM. Trimming removed 5 bases at V and 0 bases at J, with 14 bases between. CDR3 protein: CASSTTGISSYEQYF. In nucleotides, the CDR3 is TGTGCCAGCAGTACAACTGGGATAAGCTCCTACGAGCAGTACTTC.

This clone was detected only once. The chain employs TRBV27 and TRBJ2-3; D remains unclear. The germline CDR1 and CDR2 sequences are MNHEY and SMNVEV (reference sequence). The CDR3 spans 14 residues. V was cut by 0 bases and J by 0 bases, with 4 bases left in between. CDR3 sequence: CASSLSASTDTQYF. In nucleotides, the CDR3 is TGTGCCAGCAGTTTATCTGCTAGCACAGATACGCAGTATTTT.